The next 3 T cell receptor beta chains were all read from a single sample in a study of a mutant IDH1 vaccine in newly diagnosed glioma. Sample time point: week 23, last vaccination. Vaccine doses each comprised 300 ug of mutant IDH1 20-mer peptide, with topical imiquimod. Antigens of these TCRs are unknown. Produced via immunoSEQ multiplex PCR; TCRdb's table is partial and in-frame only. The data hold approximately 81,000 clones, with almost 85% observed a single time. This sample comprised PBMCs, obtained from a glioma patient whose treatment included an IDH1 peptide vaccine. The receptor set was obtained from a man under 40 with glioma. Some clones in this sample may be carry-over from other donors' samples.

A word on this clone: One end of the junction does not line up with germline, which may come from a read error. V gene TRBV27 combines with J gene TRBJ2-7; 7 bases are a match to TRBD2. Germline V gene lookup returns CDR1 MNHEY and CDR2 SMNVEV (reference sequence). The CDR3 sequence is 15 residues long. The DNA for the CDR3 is TGTGCCAGCAGTTTATCAGCGGGAAGCTCCTACGGGCAGTACTTC. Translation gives CASSLSAGSSYGQYF.

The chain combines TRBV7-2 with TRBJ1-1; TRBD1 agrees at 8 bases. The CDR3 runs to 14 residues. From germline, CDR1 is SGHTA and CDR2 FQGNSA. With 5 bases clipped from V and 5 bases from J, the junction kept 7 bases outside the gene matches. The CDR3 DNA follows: TGTGCCAGCAGCGCACAGGGGGTTGTGACTGAAGCTTTCTTT. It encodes CASSAQGVVTEAFF.

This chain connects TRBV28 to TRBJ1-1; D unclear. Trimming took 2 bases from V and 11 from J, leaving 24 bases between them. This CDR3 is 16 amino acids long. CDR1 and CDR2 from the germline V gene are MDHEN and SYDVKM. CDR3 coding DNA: TGTGCCAGCAGTTTAATCATCAACCCCAGTTTACCCGTCGCTTTCTTT. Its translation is CASSLIINPSLPVAFF. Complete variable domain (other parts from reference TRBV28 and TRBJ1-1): DVKVTQSSRYLVKRTGEKVFLECVQDMDHENMFWYRQDPGLGLRLIYFSYDVKMKEKGDIPEGYSVSREKKERFSLILESASTNQTSMYLCASSLIINPSLPVAFFGQGTRLTVV.